One T cell receptor beta chain is described in this entry. What it binds is unknown. These data originate in a study of cytomegalovirus exposure and HLA in healthy donors. General study results and limits: A reported reduction in N-insertions relative to the roughly 710-donor mean was seen in an Asian-associated ancestry cluster in a later analysis.

The CDR3 length is 14 residues. Unmatched junction bases numbered 9, after V lost 10 bases and J lost 7 bases. Germline CDR1 and CDR2: WNHNN and SYGVQD (reference sequence). This PCR relied on a set of 60 Vbeta primers and 13 Jbeta primers. Sequenced by immunoSEQ multiplex PCR; TCRdb stores in-frame clones only, minus some. Here the sample spans around 85,000 clones, 80% being singletons. The receptor was isolated from a man aged 45-65 years in good health and CMV-seropositive. The rearrangement joins TRBV10-1 to TRBJ2-1, with 11 bases lining up with TRBD2. Sequencing was performed on PBMCs. The DNA for the CDR3 is TGCGCCACCCTACTAGCGGGAGCGAGGAATGAGCAGTTCTTC. Its translation: CATLLAGARNEQFF.